The rows below give T cell receptor beta chains drawn from one sample of a study of shared T cell receptors in the human thymus. Repertoires were generated with immunoSEQ multiplex PCR, while TCRdb's copy carries only in-frame clones and drops some. The table has about 380,000 clones, approximately 95% seen once; the top ten hold 0.02%. The sample consisted of thymocytes. These receptor sequences come from a human donor. Both conserved end residues are part of each CDR3. Each record gives: J gene, V gene, clone size, CDR3 protein. The size entry is marked missing in some rows and otherwise reads once, few, many or a size class.

j_gene: TRBJ2-1; v_gene: TRBV19; abundance: NA; CDR3aa: CASSSTRTNNEQFF
j_gene: TRBJ2-1; v_gene: TRBV4-2; abundance: NA; CDR3aa: CASSQEAASGRASYNEQFF
j_gene: TRBJ2-3; v_gene: TRBV5-4; abundance: NA; CDR3aa: CASSSPTPSGGAWRQYF
j_gene: TRBJ1-2; v_gene: TRBV7-9; abundance: NA; CDR3aa: CASLQVGRHGYTF
j_gene: TRBJ1-1; v_gene: TRBV27; abundance: NA; CDR3aa: CASSLGRLVDQAFF
j_gene: TRBJ2-5; v_gene: TRBV27; abundance: once; CDR3aa: CASSFRGRQETQYF
j_gene: TRBJ2-2; v_gene: TRBV10-2; abundance: NA; CDR3aa: CASGSSTGELFF
j_gene: TRBJ1-5; v_gene: TRBV30; abundance: NA; CDR3aa: CAWSSRTGEGQPQHF
j_gene: TRBJ2-3; v_gene: TRBV27; abundance: NA; CDR3aa: CASSLKDTDTQYF
j_gene: TRBJ2-3; v_gene: TRBV7-2; abundance: NA; CDR3aa: CASSPRGPGVVTDTQYF
j_gene: TRBJ2-7; v_gene: TRBV29-1; abundance: once; CDR3aa: CSVEDRKQGNSYEQYF
j_gene: TRBJ2-7; v_gene: TRBV7-9; abundance: NA; CDR3aa: CASSYRIYEQYF
j_gene: TRBJ2-1; v_gene: TRBV7-2; abundance: NA; CDR3aa: CASSSPDVGTYNEQFF
j_gene: TRBJ2-2; v_gene: TRBV6-5; abundance: NA; CDR3aa: CASSYDTGELFF